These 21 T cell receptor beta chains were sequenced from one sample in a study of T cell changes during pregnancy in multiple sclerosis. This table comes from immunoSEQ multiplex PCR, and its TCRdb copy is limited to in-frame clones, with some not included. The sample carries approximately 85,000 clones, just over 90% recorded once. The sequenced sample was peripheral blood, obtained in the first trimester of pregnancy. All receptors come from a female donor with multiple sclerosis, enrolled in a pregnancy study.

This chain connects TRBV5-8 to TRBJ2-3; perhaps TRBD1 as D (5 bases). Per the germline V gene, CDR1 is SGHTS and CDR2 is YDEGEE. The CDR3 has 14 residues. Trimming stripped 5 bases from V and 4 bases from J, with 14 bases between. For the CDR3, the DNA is TGTGCCAGCAGTGCCTACTGGGGCCCAGATACGCAGTATTTT. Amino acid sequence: CASSAYWGPDTQYF. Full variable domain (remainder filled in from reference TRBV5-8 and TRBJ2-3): EAGVTQSPTHLIKTRGQQATLRCSPISGHTSVYWYQQALGLGLQFLLWYDEGEERNRGNFPPRFSGRQFPNYSSELNVNALELEDSALYLCASSAYWGPDTQYFGPGTRLTVL.

CDR3 amino acids: CASSFHNYGYTF. In DNA form, the CDR3 reads TGTGCCAGCAGTTTTCATAACTATGGCTACACCTTC. This chain joins TRBV28 and TRBJ1-2; D gene uncertain. Germline loops: CDR1 MDHEN, CDR2 SYDVKM. This CDR3 comprises 12 residues. With 3 bases removed from V and 1 base from J, the gap between germline ends came to 3 bases.

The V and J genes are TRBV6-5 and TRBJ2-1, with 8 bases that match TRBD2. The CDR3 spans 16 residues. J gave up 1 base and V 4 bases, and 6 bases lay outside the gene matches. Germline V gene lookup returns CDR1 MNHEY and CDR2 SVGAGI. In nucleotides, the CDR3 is TGTGCCAGCAGTTCTCTGCCGGGGGGGTCCTACAATGAGCAGTTCTTC. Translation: CASSSLPGGSYNEQFF.

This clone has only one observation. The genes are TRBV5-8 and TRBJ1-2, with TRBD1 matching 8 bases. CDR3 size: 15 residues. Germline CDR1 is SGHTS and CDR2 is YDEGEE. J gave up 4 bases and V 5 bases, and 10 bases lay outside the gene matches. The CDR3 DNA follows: TGTGCCAGCAGTAGACAGGGGACAGATCGCTATGGCTACACCTTC. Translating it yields CASSRQGTDRYGYTF. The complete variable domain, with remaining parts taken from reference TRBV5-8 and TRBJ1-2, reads EAGVTQSPTHLIKTRGQQATLRCSPISGHTSVYWYQQALGLGLQFLLWYDEGEERNRGNFPPRFSGRQFPNYSSELNVNALELEDSALYLCASSRQGTDRYGYTFGSGTRLTVV.

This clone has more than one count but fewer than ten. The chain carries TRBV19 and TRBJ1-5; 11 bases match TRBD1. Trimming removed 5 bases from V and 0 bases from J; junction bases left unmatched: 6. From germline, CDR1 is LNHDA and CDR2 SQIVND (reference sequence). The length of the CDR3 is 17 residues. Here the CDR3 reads CASSPRTGGYSNQPQHF. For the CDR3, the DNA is TGTGCCAGTAGTCCCCGGACAGGGGGCTATAGCAATCAGCCCCAGCATTTT.

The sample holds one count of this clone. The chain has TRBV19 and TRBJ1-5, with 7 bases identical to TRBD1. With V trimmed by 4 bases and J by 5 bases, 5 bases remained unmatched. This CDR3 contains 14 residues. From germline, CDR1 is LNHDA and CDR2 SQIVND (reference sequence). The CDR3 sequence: CASSKRQGDQPQHF. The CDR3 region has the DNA TGTGCCAGTAGTAAAAGACAGGGAGATCAGCCCCAGCATTTT.

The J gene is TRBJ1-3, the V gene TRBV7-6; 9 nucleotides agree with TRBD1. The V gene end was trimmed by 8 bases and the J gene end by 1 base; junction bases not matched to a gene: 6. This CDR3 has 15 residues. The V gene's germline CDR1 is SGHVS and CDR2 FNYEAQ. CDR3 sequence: CASEGQGLSGNTIYF. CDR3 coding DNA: TGTGCCAGCGAAGGACAGGGGTTATCTGGAAACACCATATATTTT.

The CDR3 protein is CASSGGTSDMNEQFF. CDR3 bases: TGCGCCAGCAGCGGCGGGACTAGCGATATGAATGAGCAGTTCTTC. This rearrangement joins TRBV5-1 to TRBJ2-1; 10 nucleotides match TRBD2. Germline V gene data show CDR1 as SGHRS and CDR2 as YFSETQ. With V trimmed by 4 bases and J by 7 bases, 8 bases remained unmatched. CDR3 length equals 15 residues.

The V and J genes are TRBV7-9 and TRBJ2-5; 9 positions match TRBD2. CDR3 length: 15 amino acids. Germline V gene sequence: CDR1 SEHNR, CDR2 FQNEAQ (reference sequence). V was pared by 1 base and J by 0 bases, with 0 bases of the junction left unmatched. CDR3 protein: CASSLGLADQETQYF. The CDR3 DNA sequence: TGTGCCAGCAGCTTAGGACTAGCGGACCAAGAGACCCAGTACTTC.

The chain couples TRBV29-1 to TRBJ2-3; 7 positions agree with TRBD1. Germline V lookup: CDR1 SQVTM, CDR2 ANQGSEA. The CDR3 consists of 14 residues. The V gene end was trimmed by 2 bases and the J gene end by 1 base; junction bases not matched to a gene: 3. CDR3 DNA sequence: TGCAGCGTTGAAACCGGACAGGGCACAGATACGCAGTATTTT. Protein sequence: CSVETGQGTDTQYF.

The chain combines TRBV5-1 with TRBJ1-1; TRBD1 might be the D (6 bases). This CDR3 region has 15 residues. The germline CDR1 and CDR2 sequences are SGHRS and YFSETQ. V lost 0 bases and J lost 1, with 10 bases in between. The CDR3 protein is CASSLVARGNTEAFF. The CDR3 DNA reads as TGCGCCAGCAGCTTGGTGGCCAGGGGGAACACTGAAGCTTTCTTT.

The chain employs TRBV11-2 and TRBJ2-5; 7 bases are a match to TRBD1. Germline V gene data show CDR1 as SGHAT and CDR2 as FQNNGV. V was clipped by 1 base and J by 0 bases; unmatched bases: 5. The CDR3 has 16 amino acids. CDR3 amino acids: CASSLVGQDNQETQYF. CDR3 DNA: TGTGCCAGCAGCTTAGTAGGACAGGACAACCAAGAGACCCAGTACTTC.

CDR3 sequence: CASSVSGGNTGELFF. Here the CDR3 DNA reads TGTGCCAGCAGCGTGAGCGGGGGGAACACCGGGGAGCTGTTTTTT. The V gene is TRBV9, the J gene TRBJ2-2, with 8 bases lining up with TRBD2. With V trimmed by 2 bases and J by 1 base, 1 base remained unmatched. CDR3 size: 15 residues. Germline CDR1 is SGDLS and CDR2 is YYNGEE. Based on the CDR3 plus reference TRBV9 and TRBJ2-2, the full variable domain is DSGVTQTPKHLITATGQRVTLRCSPRSGDLSVYWYQQSLDQGLQFLIQYYNGEERAKGNILERFSAQQFPDLHSELNLSSLELGDSALYFCASSVSGGNTGELFFGEGSRLTVL.

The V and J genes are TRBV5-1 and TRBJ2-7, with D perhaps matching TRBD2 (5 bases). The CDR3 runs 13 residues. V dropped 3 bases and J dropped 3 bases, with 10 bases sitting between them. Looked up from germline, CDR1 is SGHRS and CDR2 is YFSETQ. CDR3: CASSWTVSYEQYF. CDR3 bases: TGCGCCAGCAGCTGGACTGTTAGCTACGAGCAGTACTTC.

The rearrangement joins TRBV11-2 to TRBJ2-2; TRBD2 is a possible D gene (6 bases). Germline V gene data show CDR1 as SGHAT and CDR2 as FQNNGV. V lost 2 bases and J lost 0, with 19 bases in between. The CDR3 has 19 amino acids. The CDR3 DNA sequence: TGTGCCAGCAGCTTAAAACTCCTGCTAGGCGGGGCGAACACCGGGGAGCTGTTTTTT. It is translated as CASSLKLLLGGANTGELFF.

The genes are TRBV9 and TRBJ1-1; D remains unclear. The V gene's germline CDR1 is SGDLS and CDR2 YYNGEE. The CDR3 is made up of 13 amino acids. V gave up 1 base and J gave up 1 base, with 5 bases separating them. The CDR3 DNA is TGTGCCAGCAGCGTAAAGAGGAACACTGAAGCTTTCTTT. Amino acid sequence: CASSVKRNTEAFF.

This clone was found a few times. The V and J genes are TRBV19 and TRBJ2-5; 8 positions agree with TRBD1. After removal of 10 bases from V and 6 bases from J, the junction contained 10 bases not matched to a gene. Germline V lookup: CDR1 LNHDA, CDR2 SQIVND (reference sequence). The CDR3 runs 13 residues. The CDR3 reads CATEPTGAKTQYF. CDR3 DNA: TGTGCCACCGAACCGACAGGGGCAAAGACCCAGTACTTC.

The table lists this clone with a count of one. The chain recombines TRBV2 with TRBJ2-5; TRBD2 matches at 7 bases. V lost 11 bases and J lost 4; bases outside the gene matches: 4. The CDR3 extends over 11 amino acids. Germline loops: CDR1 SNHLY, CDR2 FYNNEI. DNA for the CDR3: TGTGCCGGGGGGGTCGGAGAGACCCAGTACTTC. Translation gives CAGGVGETQYF.

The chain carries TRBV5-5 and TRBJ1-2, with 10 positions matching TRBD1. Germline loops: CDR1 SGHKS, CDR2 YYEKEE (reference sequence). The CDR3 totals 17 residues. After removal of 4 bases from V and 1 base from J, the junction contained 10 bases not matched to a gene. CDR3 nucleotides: TGTGCCAGCAGCAAGTCCGGGACAGGGGTTTTTAACTATGGCTACACCTTC. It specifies CASSKSGTGVFNYGYTF.

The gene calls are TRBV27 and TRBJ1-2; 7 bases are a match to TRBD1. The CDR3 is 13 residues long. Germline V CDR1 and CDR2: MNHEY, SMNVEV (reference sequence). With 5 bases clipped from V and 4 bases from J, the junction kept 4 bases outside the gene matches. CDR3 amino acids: CASSPRGVYGYTF. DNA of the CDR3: TGTGCCAGCAGTCCCAGGGGGGTCTATGGCTACACCTTC.

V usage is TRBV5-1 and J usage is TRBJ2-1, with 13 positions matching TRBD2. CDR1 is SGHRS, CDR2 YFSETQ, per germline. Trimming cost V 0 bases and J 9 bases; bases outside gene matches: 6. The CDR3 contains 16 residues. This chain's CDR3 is CASSLGTSGSRGEQFF. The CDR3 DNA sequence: TGCGCCAGCAGCTTGGGGACTAGCGGGAGTAGAGGTGAGCAGTTCTTC.